These 5 T cell receptor beta chains share one sample of origin, sequenced in a study of blood T cell repertoires in COVID-19. Only in-frame clones appear in the TCRdb table, and some are missing; sequencing was by immunoSEQ multiplex PCR. Here the sample spans approximately 140,000 clones, about nine tenths being singletons. The sample consisted of peripheral blood. These TCRs come from a woman aged 55-75 years with active or convalescent COVID-19.

The V gene is TRBV7-9, the J gene TRBJ2-7, with D perhaps matching TRBD2 (6 bases). Looked up from germline, CDR1 is SEHNR and CDR2 is FQNEAQ (reference sequence). The CDR3 has 14 amino acids. Trimming shortened V by 5 bases and J by 3 bases, and 14 bases separated the two germline ends. The CDR3 DNA reads as TGTGCCAGCAGCCCAGGACGGGGGAGCTACGAGCAGTACTTC. It is translated as CASSPGRGSYEQYF.

This sequence joins TRBV14 and TRBJ1-1; TRBD1 agrees at 7 bases. CDR1 is SGHDN, CDR2 FVKESK, per germline. This CDR3 is built from 17 residues. Trimming cost V 4 bases and J 8 bases; bases outside gene matches: 19. This CDR3 reads CASSPLDHRGQSREAFF. The CDR3 DNA reads TGTGCCAGCAGCCCCCTAGACCACAGGGGACAGTCTCGCGAAGCTTTCTTT.

The chain is built from TRBV29-1 and TRBJ1-2, with D unclear. Germline CDR1 reads SQVTM; CDR2 reads ANQGSEA. The CDR3 spans 12 residues. Trimming shortened V by 2 bases and J by 7 bases, and 11 bases separated the two germline ends. CDR3 residues: CSVEREGPGYTF. CDR3 bases: TGCAGCGTTGAACGGGAAGGGCCTGGCTACACCTTC.

This rearrangement joins TRBV13 to TRBJ2-5, with 7 positions matching TRBD2. The CDR3 runs 15 residues. Germline-derived CDR1 and CDR2 are PRHDT and FYEKMQ (reference sequence). The trim removed 3 bases at V and 2 bases at J, leaving 6 bases unmatched. DNA of the CDR3: TGTGCCAGCAGCTTCGTCGGGGGGATGCAAGAGACCCAGTACTTC. It specifies CASSFVGGMQETQYF.

This clone was seen only once. V usage is TRBV7-2 and J usage is TRBJ1-4; D might be TRBD1 (5 bases). In germline, CDR1 is SGHTA, CDR2 FQGNSA. Between the trimmed V and J ends, which lost 4 bases and 13 bases, there was a span of 16 bases. The CDR3 covers 13 residues. The CDR3 protein is CASSWEVQGVLFF. CDR3 DNA: TGTGCCAGCAGCTGGGAGGTTCAAGGGGTACTGTTTTTT.